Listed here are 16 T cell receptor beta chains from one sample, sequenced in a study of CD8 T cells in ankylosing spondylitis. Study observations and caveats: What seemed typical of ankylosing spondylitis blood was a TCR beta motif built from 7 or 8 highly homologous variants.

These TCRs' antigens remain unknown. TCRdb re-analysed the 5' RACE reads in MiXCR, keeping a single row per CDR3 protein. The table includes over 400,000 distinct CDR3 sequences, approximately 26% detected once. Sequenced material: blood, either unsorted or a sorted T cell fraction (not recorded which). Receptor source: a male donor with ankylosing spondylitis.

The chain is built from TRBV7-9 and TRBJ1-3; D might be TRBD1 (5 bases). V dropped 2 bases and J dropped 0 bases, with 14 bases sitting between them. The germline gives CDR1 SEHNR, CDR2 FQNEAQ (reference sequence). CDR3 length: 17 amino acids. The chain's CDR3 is CASSLTTAYSSGNTIYF. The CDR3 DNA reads TGTGCCAGCAGCTTAACGACAGCTTACTCCTCTGGAAACACCATATATTTT.

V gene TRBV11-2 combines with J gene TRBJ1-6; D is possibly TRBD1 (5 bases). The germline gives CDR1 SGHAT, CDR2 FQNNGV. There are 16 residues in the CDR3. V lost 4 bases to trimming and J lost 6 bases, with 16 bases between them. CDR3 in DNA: TGTGCCAGCAGCTCATGGGGGACGGAGTCTAATTCACCCCTCCACTTT. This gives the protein CASSSWGTESNSPLHF.

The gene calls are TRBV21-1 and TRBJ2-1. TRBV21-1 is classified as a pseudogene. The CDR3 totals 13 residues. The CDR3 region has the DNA TGTGCCAGCAGCAAAGGACGGTACAATGAGCAGTTCTTC. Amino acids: CASSKGRYNEQFF.

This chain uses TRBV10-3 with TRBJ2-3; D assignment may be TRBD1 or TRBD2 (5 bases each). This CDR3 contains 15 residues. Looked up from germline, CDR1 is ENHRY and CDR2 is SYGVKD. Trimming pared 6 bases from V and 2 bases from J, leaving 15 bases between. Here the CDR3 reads CAIRPGPPLTDTQYF. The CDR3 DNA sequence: TGTGCCATCAGGCCGGGACCCCCTCTCACAGATACGCAGTATTTT.

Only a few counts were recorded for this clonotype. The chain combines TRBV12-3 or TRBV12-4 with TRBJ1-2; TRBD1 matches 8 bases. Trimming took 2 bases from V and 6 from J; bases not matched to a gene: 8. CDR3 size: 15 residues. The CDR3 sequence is CASSLRAGGYDGYTF. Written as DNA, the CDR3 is TGTGCCAGCAGTTTAAGGGCAGGGGGCTACGATGGCTACACCTTC.

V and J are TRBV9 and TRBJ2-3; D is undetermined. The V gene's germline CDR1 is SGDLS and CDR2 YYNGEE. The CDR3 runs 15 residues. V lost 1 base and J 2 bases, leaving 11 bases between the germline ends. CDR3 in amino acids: CASSVRHAITDTQYF. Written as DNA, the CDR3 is TGTGCCAGCAGCGTACGGCACGCAATCACAGATACGCAGTATTTT. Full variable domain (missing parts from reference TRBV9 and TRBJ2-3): DSGVTQTPKHLITATGQRVTLRCSPRSGDLSVYWYQQSLDQGLQFLIQYYNGEERAKGNILERFSAQQFPDLHSELNLSSLELGDSALYFCASSVRHAITDTQYFGPGTRLTVL.

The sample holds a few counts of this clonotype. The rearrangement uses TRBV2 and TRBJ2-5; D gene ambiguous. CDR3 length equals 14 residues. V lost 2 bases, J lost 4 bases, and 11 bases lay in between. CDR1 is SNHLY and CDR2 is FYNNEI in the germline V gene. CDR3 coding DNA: TGTGCCAGCAGTGAACTCCCAAACACAGAGACCCAGTACTTC. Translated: CASSELPNTETQYF.

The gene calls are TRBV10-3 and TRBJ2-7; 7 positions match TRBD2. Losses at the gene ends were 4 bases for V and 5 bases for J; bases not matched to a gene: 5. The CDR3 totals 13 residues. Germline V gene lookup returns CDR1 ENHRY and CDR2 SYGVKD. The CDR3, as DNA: TGTGCCATCAGTGGACTAGCTGGTGACGAGCAGTACGTC. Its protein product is CAISGLAGDEQYV.

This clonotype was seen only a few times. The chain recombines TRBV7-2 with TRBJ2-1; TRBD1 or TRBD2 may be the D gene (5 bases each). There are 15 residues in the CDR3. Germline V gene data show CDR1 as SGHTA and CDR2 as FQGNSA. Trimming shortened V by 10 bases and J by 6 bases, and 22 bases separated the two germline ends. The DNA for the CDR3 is TGTGCCACCCAACCGGGACCAACTTTGGGCAATGAGCAGTTCTTC. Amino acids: CATQPGPTLGNEQFF.

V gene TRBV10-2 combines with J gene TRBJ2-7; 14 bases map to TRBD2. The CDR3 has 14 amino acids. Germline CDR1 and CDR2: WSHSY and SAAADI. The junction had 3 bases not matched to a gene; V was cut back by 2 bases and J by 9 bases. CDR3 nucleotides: TGCGCCAGCAGTGAGCCCGGACTAGCGGGGGGGCAGTACGTC. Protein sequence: CASSEPGLAGGQYV.

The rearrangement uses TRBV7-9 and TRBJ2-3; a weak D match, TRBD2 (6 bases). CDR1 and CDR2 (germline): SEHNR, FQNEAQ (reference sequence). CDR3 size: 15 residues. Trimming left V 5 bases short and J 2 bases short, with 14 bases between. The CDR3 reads CASSPVGGATDTQYF. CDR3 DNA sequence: TGTGCCAGCAGCCCGGTGGGGGGTGCCACAGATACGCAGTATTTT.

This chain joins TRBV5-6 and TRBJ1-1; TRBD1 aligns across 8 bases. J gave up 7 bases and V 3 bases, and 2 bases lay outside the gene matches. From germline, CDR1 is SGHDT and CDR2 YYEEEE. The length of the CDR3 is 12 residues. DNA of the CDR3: TGTGCCAGCAGCTACGGACAGGGTGAAGCTTTCTTT. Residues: CASSYGQGEAFF. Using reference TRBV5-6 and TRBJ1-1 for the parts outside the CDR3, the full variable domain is DAGVTQSPTHLIKTRGQQVTLRCSPKSGHDTVSWYQQALGQGPQFIFQYYEEEERQRGNFPDRFSGHQFPNYSSELNVNALLLGDSALYLCASSYGQGEAFFGQGTRLTVV.

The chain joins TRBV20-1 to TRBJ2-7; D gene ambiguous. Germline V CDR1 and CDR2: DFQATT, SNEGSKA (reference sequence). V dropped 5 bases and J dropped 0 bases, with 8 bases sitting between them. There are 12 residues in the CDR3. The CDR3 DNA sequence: TGCAGTGCTGACCTGGGCTCCTACGAGCAGTACTTC. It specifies CSADLGSYEQYF.

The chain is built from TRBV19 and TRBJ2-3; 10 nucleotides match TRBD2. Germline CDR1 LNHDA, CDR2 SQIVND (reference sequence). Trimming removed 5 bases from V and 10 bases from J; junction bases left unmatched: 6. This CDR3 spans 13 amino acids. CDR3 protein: CASSAQGLAAQYF. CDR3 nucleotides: TGTGCCAGTAGTGCCCAAGGACTAGCGGCGCAGTATTTT.

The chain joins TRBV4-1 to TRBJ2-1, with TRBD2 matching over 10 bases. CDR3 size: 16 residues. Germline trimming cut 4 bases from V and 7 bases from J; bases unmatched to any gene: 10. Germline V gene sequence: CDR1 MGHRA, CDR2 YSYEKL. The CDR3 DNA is TGCGCCAGCAGCCGACTTTCTAGCGGGAGCCCAAATGAGCAGTTCTTC. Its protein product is CASSRLSSGSPNEQFF.

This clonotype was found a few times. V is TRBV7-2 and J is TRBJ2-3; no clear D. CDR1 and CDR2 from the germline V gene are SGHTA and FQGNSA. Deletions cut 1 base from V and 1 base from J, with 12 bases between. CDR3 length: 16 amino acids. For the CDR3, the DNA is TGTGCCAGCAGCTTAGAAGCTAGAGTCGGCACAGATACGCAGTATTTT. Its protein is CASSLEARVGTDTQYF.